The sequence of this T cell receptor (beta chain) was determined in a study of T-cell memory formation after mild COVID-19. This clonotype was observed a handful of times. Its antigen is unidentified. Study results and limitations: CD4+ contracting clones were mainly CM and EM; CD8+ ones, EMRA.

The CDR3 runs to 16 residues. The germline V gene has CDR1 SGHVS and CDR2 FNYEAQ. The J segment lost 4 bases and the V segment lost 1 base, leaving 10 bases of the junction unmatched. After 5'RACE with constant-segment primers, TCR alpha and TCR beta cDNA libraries carrying sample barcodes and UMIs were obtained. TCRdb recomputed calls from the 5' RACE reads with MiXCR, one row per CDR3 protein. The sample holds almost 350,000 distinct CDR3 sequences; 20% to 25% are singletons and the top ten take under 25%. This receptor was obtained from a man aged 18 to 30 who had mild COVID-19 (a few samples of this study predate the infection). Cell type and time point are not known. The specimen was PBMCs or a T cell subset sorted from them (not recorded which). V gene TRBV7-6 combines with J gene TRBJ2-7; 7 bases line up with TRBD2. CDR3 residues: CASSLGRFGSGYEQYF. CDR3 nucleotides: TGTGCCAGCAGCTTAGGTAGATTTGGTAGCGGGTACGAGCAGTACTTC.